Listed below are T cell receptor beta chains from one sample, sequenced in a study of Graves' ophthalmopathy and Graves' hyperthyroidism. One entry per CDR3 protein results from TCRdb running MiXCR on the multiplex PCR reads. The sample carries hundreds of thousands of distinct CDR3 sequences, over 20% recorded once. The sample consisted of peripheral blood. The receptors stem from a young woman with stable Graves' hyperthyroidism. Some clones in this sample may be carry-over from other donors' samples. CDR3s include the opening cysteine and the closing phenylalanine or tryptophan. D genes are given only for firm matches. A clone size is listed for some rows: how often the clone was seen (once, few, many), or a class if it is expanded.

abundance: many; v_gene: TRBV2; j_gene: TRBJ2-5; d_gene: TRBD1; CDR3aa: CASSGDSKETQYF; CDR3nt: TGTGCCAGCAGTGGGGACAGTAAAGAGACCCAGTACTTC
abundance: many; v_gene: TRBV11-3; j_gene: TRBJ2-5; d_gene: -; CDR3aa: CASSLQGAAAGGRETQYF; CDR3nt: TGTGCCAGCAGCCTACAGGGGGCCGCGGCGGGAGGTCGAGAGACCCAGTACTTC
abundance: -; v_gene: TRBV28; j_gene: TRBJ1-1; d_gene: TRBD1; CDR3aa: CASSQPGGVSLMNTEAFF; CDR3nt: TGTGCCAGCAGTCAACCAGGGGGAGTAAGTCTCATGAACACTGAAGCTTTCTTT
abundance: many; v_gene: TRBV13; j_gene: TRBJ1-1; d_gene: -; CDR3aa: CASSLEGSPWAEAFF; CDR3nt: TGTGCCAGCAGCTTAGAGGGCAGCCCGTGGGCTGAAGCTTTCTTT
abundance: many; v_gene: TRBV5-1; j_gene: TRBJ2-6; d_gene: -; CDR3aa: CASSLEANSGANVLTF; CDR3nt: TGCGCCAGCAGCTTGGAGGCGAACTCTGGGGCCAACGTCCTGACTTTC
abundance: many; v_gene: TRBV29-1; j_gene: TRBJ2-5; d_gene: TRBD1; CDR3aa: CSVLRTGEETQYF; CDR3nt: TGCAGCGTTCTCCGGACAGGGGAAGAGACCCAGTACTTC
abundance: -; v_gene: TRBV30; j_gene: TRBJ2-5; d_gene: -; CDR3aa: CAWSVRGFPETQYF; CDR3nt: TGTGCCTGGAGTGTACGAGGATTCCCAGAGACCCAGTACTTC
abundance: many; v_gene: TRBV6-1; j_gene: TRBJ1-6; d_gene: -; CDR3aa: CASSLTERNSPLHF; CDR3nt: TGTGCCAGCAGTCTGACGGAGAGAAATTCACCCCTCCACTTT
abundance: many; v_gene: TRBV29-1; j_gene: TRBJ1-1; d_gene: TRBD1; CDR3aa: CSFGTGGLNTEAFF; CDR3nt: TGCAGCTTCGGGACAGGGGGGCTGAACACTGAAGCTTTCTTT
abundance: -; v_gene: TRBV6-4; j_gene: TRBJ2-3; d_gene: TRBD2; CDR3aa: CASSERGTISSTQYF; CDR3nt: TGTGCCAGCAGTGAGCGGGGGACTATAAGTTCTACGCAGTATTTT
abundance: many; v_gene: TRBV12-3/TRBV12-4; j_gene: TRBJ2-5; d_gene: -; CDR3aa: CASSSPSDRETQYF; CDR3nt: TGTGCCAGCAGTTCTCCATCGGACCGAGAGACCCAGTACTTC
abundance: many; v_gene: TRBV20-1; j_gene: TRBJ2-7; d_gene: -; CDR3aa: CSAYPPTGSYEQYF; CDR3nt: TGCAGTGCTTATCCCCCGACAGGCTCCTACGAGCAGTACTTC
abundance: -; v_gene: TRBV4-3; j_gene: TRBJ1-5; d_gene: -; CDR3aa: CASSQDPSQPQHF; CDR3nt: TGCGCCAGCAGCCAAGATCCCTCTCAGCCCCAGCATTTT
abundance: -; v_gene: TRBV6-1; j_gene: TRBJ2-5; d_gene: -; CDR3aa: CASSDDPRETQYF; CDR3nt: TGTGCCAGCAGTGATGATCCTAGGGAGACCCAGTACTTC
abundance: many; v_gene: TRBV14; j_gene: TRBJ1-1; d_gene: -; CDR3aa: CASSQGFRGALSTEAFF; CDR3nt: TGTGCCAGCAGCCAAGGATTTCGGGGGGCCTTGAGCACTGAAGCTTTCTTT
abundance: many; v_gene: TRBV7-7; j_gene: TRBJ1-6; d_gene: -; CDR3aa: CASSPDGLGSPLHF; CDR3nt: TGTGCCAGCAGTCCTGACGGCCTGGGATCACCCCTCCACTTT
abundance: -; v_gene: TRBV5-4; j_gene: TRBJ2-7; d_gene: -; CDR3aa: CACSLEKGPYEQYF; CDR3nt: TGTGCCTGCAGCTTAGAAAAGGGACCCTACGAGCAGTACTTC
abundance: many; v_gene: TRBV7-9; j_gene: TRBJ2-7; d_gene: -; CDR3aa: CASSLTLYEQYF; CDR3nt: TGTGCCAGCAGCCTGACACTCTACGAGCAGTACTTC
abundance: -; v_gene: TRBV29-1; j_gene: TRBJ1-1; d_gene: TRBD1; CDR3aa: CSVEGFGTAAPYAFF; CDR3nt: TGCAGCGTTGAAGGTTTTGGGACAGCCGCCCCGTACGCTTTCTTT
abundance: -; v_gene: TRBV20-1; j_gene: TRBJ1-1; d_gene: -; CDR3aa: CSAKGGANTEAFF; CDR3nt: TGCAGTGCCAAGGGGGGAGCGAACACTGAAGCTTTCTTT
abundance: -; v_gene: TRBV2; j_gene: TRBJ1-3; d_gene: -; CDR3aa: CAITSGNTIYF; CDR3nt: TGTGCCATTACCTCTGGAAACACCATATATTTT
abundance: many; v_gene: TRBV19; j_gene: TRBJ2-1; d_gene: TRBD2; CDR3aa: CASSEGTTILAGRDNEQFF; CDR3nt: TGTGCCAGTTCCGAGGGAACAACGATACTAGCGGGAAGAGACAATGAGCAGTTCTTC
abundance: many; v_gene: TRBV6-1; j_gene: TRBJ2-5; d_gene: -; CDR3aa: CASLSSGQETQYF; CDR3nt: TGTGCCAGCCTCTCCTCGGGTCAAGAGACCCAGTACTTC
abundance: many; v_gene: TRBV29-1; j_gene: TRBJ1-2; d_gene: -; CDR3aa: CSAGDGVSGYTF; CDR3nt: TGCAGCGCTGGGGATGGTGTATCTGGCTACACCTTC
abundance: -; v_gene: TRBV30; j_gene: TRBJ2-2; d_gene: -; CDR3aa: CAWSAIFGLRATGELFF; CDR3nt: TGTGCCTGGTCTGCTATCTTCGGACTTCGGGCCACCGGGGAGCTGTTTTTT
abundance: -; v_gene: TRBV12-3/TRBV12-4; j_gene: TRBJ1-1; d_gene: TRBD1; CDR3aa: CASRPLQGANTEAFF; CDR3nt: TGTGCCAGCAGGCCCCTACAGGGGGCGAACACTGAAGCTTTCTTT
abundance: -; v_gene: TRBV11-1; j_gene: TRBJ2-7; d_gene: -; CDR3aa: CASSFFPRDSYEQYF; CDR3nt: TGTGCCAGCAGCTTCTTCCCCCGAGACTCCTACGAGCAGTACTTC
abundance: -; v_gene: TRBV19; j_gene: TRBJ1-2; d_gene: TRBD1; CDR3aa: CASSFSGTGSVGYTF; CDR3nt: TGTGCCAGTAGTTTCTCCGGGACAGGGTCTGTCGGCTACACCTTC
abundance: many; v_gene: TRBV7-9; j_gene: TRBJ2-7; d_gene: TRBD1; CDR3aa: CASSLPGQGAHEQYF; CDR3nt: TGTGCCAGCAGTTTGCCGGGACAGGGGGCCCACGAGCAGTACTTC
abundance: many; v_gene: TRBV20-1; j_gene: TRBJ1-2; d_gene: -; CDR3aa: CSADVPNGKAPYDYGYTF; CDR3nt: TGCAGTGCCGACGTCCCGAACGGCAAGGCCCCCTATGACTATGGCTACACCTTC
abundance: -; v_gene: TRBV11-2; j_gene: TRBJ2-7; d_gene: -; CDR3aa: CASSLWGPNEQYF; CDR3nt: TGTGCCAGCAGCTTATGGGGGCCTAACGAGCAGTACTTC
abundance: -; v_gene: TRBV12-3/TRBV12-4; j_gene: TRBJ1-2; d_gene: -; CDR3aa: CASSQTAVGYTF; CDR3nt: TGTGCCAGCAGTCAGACGGCGGTTGGCTACACCTTC
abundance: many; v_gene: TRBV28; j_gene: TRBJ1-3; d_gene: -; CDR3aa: CASSGLSLLSGNTIYF; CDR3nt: TGTGCCAGCAGCGGGTTATCTCTACTCTCTGGAAACACCATATATTTT
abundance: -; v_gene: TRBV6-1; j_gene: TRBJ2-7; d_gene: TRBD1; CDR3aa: CASSDFGTGLEEQYF; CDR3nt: TGTGCCAGCAGTGACTTCGGGACAGGGTTGGAGGAGCAGTACTTC
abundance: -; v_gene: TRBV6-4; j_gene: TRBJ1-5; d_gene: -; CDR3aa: CASSYLGGKDQPQHF; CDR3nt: TGTGCCAGCAGCTACCTAGGAGGCAAGGATCAGCCCCAGCATTTT
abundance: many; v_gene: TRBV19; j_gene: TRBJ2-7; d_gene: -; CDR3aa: CASSSPGTFEQYF; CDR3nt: TGTGCCAGTAGTAGTCCCGGGACCTTCGAGCAGTACTTC
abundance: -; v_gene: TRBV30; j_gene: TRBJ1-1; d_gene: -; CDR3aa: CAWSVIGTEAFF; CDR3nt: TGTGCCTGGAGTGTAATTGGCACTGAAGCTTTCTTT
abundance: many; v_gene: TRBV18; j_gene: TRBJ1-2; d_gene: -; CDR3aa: CASSPSDSYGYTF; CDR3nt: TGTGCCAGCTCACCCTCGGACAGCTATGGCTACACCTTC
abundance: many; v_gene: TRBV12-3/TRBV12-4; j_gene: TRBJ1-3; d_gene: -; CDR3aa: CASSLQGAVNTIYF; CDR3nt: TGTGCCAGCAGTTTACAGGGAGCGGTAAACACCATATATTTT
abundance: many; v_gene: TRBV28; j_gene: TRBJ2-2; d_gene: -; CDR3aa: CASSFLDQNTGELFF; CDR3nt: TGTGCCAGCAGTTTTCTGGACCAGAACACCGGGGAGCTGTTTTTT
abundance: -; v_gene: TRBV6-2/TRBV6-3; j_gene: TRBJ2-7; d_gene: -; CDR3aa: CASSLGPGNEQYF; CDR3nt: TGTGCCAGCAGTTTAGGGCCGGGGAACGAGCAGTACTTC
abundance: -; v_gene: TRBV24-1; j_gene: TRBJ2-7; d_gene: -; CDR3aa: CATTQTSHSYEQYF; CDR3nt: TGTGCCACCACCCAGACTAGTCACTCCTACGAGCAGTACTTC
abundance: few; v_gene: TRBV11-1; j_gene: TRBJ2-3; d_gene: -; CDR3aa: CASSLKDSLVPDTQYF; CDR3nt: TGTGCCAGCAGCTTAAAGGACTCCCTAGTCCCAGATACGCAGTATTTT
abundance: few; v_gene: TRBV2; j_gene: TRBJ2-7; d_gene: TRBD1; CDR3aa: CASTGTDDIGEQYF; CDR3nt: TGTGCCAGCACCGGGACAGACGATATTGGAGAGCAGTACTTC
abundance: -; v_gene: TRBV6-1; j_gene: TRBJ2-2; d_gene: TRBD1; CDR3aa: CASSVGTGKGTGELFF; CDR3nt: TGTGCCAGCAGTGTAGGGACAGGGAAGGGGACCGGGGAGCTGTTTTTT
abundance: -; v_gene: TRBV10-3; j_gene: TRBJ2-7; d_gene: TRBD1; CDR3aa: CAISETMPGTGVGEQYF; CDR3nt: TGTGCCATCAGTGAGACGATGCCCGGGACAGGGGTCGGTGAGCAGTACTTC
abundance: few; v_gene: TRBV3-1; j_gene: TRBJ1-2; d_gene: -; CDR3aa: CASSQGTSDYGYTF; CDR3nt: TGTGCCAGCAGCCAAGGAACCAGTGACTATGGCTACACCTTC
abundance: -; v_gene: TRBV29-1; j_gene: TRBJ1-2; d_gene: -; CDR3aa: CSVLLGYGYTF; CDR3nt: TGCAGCGTTTTACTGGGCTATGGCTACACCTTC
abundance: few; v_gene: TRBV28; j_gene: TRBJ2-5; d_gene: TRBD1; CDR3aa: CASSPDRGLSQETQYF; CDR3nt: TGTGCCAGCAGTCCCGACAGGGGGCTGTCTCAAGAGACCCAGTACTTC
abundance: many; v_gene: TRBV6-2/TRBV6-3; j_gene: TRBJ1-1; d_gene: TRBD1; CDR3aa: CASSYSWDRGRKTEAFF; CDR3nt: TGTGCCAGCAGTTACTCGTGGGACAGGGGGCGTAAAACTGAAGCTTTCTTT
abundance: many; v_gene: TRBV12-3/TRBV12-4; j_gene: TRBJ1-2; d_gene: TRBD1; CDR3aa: CASTPTGMDGYTF; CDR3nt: TGTGCCAGCACCCCGACAGGGATGGATGGCTACACCTTC
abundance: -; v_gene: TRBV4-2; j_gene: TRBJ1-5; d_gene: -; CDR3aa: CASSQSFRGTSNQPQHF; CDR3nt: TGTGCCAGCAGCCAATCGTTTCGGGGCACGAGCAATCAGCCCCAGCATTTT
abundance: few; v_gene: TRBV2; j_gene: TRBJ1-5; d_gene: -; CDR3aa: CASSESHPYSNQPQHF; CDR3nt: TGTGCCAGCAGTGAATCCCACCCGTATAGCAATCAGCCCCAGCATTTT